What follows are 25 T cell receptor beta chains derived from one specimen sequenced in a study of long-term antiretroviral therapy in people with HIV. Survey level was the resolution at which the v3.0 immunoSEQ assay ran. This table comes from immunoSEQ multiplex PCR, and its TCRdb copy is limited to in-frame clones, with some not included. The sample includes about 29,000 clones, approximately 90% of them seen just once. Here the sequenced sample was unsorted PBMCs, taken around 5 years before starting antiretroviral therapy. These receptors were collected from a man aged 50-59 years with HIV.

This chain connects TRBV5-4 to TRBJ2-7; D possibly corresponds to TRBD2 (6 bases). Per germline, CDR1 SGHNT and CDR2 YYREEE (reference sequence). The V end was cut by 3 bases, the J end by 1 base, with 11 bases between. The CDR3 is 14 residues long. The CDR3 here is CASSSGLQSYEQYF. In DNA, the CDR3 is TGTGCCAGCAGCTCGGGACTTCAATCCTACGAGCAGTACTTC.

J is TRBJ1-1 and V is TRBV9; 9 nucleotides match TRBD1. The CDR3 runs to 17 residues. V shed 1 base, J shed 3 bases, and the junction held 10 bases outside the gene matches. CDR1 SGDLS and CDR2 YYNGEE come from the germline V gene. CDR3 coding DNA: TGTGCCAGCAGCGTACCCGTGGGACAGGGCCCGGACACTGAAGCTTTCTTT. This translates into CASSVPVGQGPDTEAFF.

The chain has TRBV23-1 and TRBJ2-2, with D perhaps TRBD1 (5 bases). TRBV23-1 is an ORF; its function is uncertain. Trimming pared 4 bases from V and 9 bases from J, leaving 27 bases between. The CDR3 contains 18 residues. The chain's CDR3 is CASSPELGQGTILWELFF. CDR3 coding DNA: TGCGCCAGCAGTCCCGAATTAGGGCAGGGTACGATCTTATGGGAGCTGTTTTTT.

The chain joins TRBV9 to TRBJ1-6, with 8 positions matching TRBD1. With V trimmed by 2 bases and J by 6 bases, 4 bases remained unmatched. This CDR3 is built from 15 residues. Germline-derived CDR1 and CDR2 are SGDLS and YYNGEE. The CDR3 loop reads CASSVQGAGNSPLHF. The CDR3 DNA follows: TGTGCCAGCAGCGTGCAGGGGGCCGGTAATTCACCCCTCCACTTT.

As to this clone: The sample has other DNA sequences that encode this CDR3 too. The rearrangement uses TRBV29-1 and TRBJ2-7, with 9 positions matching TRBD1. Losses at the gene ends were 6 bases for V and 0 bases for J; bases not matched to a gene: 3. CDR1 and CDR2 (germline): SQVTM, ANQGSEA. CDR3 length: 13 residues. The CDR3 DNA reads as TGCAGCGTGGAGACAGGGGGCTCCTACGAGCAGTACTTC. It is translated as CSVETGGSYEQYF.

The CDR3 sequence is CASSLGPGKLFF. The CDR3, as DNA: TGTGCCAGCAGCTTAGGTCCGGGAAAACTGTTTTTT. The chain uses TRBV11-2 and TRBJ1-4; D unclear. V dropped 1 base and J dropped 10 bases, with 7 bases sitting between them. CDR1 is SGHAT, CDR2 FQNNGV, per germline. The CDR3 is 12 amino acids.

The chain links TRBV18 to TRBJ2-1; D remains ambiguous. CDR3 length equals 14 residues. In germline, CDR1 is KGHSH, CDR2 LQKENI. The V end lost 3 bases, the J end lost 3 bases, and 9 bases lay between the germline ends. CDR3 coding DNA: TGTGCCAGCTCACCGGGCAATGTCTACAATGAGCAGTTCTTC. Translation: CASSPGNVYNEQFF.

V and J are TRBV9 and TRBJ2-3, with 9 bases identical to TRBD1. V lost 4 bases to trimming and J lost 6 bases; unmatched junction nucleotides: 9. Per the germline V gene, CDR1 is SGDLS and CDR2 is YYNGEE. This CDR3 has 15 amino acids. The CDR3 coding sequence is TGTGCCAGCAGCATCGAACAGGGGGCTTTGGATACGCAGTATTTT. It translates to CASSIEQGALDTQYF. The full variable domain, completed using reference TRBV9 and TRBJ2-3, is DSGVTQTPKHLITATGQRVTLRCSPRSGDLSVYWYQQSLDQGLQFLIQYYNGEERAKGNILERFSAQQFPDLHSELNLSSLELGDSALYFCASSIEQGALDTQYFGPGTRLTVL.

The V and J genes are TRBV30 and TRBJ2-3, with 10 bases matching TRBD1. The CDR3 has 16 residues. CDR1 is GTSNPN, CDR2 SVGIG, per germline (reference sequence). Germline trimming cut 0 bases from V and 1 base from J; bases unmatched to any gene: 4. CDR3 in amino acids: CAWSVLGTGGTDTQYF. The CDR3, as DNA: TGTGCCTGGAGTGTTTTAGGGACAGGGGGCACAGATACGCAGTATTTT.

In DNA, the CDR3 is TGTGCCAGCAGCTTTACCGCGAGCTCCTACGAGCAGTACTTC. Translated: CASSFTASSYEQYF. The chain couples TRBV5-6 to TRBJ2-7; D remains unclear. The germline V gene has CDR1 SGHDT and CDR2 YYEEEE. Trimming removed 2 bases at V and 0 bases at J, with 9 bases between. CDR3 length equals 14 residues.

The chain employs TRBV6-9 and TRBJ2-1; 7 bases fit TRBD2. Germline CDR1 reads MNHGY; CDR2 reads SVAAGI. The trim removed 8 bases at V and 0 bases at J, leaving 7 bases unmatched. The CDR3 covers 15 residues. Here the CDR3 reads CASAREGISYNEQFF. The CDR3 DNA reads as TGTGCCAGCGCTAGGGAGGGAATCTCCTACAATGAGCAGTTCTTC.

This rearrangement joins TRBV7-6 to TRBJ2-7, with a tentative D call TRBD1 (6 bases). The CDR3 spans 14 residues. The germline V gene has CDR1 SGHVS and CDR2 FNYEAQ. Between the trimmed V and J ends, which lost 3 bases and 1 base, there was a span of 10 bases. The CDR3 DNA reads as TGTGCCAGCAGCTTCGGACAGAAATCCTACGAGCAGTACTTC. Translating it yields CASSFGQKSYEQYF.

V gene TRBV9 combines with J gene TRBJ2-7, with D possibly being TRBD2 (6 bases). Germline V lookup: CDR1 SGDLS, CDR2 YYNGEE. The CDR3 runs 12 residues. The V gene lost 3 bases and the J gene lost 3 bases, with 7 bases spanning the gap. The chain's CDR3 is CASSDGGYEQYF. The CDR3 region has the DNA TGTGCCAGCAGCGACGGGGGCTACGAGCAGTACTTC.

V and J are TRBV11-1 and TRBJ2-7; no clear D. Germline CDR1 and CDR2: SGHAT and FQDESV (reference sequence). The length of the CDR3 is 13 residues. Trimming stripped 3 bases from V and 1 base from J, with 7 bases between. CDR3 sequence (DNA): TGTGCCAGCAGCTTGGCAGCTTCCTACGAGCAGTACTTC. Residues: CASSLAASYEQYF.

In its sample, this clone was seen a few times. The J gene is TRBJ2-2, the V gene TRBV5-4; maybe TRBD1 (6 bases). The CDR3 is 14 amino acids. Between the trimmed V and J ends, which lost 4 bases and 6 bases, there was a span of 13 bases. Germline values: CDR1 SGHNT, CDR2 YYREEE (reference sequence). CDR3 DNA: TGTGCCAGCAGCAGAGGGGGTTTTGCCGGGGAGCTGTTTTTT. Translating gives CASSRGGFAGELFF.

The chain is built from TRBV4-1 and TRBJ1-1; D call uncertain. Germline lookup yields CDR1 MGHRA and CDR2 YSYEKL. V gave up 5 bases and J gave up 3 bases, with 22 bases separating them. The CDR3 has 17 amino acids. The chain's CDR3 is CASSVGVVRGMHTEAFF. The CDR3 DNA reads TGCGCCAGCAGCGTAGGAGTGGTACGGGGTATGCACACTGAAGCTTTCTTT.

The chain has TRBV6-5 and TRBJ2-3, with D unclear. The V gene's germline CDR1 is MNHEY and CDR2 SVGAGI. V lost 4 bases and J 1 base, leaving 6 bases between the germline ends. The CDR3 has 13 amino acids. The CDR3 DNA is TGTGCCAGCAGTTCTCCGGGCACAGATACGCAGTATTTT. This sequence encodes CASSSPGTDTQYF.

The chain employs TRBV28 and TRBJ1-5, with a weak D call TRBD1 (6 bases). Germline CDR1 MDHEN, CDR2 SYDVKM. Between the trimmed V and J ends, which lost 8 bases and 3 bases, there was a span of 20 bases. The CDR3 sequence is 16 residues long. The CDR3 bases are TGTGCCAGCGTTTACGGGGGCGCGGTAATCAATCAGCCCCAGCATTTT. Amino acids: CASVYGGAVINQPQHF.

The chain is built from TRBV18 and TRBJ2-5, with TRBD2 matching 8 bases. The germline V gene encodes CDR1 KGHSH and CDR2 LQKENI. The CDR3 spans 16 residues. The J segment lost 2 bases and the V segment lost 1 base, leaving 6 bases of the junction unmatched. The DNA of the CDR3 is TGTGCCAGCTCACCACGGGGCGGGGGGTCTCAAGAGACCCAGTACTTC. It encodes CASSPRGGGSQETQYF.

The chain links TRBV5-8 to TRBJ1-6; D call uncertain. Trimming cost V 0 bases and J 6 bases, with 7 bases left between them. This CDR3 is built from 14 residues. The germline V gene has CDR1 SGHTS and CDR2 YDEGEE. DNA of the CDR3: TGTGCCAGCAGCTTGGCCCAGCGTAATTCACCCCTCCACTTT. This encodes CASSLAQRNSPLHF.

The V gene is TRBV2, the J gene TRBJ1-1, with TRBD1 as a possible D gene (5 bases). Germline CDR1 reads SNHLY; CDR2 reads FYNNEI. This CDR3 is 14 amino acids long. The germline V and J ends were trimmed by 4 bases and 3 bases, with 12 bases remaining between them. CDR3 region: CASSGQGKDTEAFF. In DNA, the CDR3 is TGTGCCAGCAGTGGGCAGGGAAAGGACACTGAAGCTTTCTTT.

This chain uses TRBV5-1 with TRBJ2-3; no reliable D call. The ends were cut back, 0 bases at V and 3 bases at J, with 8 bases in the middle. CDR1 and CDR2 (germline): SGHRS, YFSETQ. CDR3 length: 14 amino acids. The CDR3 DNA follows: TGCGCCAGCAGCTTGGGACCGGAAACAGATACGCAGTATTTT. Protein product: CASSLGPETDTQYF.

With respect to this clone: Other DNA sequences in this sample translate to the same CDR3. CDR3 amino acids: CASSFEGDTQYF. CDR3 DNA: TGCGCCAGCAGCTTTGAGGGAGATACGCAGTATTTT. The V call is TRBV5-1, the J call TRBJ2-3, with D perhaps TRBD2 (5 bases). Germline lookup yields CDR1 SGHRS and CDR2 YFSETQ. The CDR3 contains 12 residues. Trimming left V 2 bases short and J 5 bases short, with 6 bases between.

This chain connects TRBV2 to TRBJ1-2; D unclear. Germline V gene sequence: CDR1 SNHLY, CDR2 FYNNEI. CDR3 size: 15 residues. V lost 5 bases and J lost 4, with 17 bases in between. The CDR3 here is CASSRGPQLIYGYTF. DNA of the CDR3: TGTGCCAGCAGTCGAGGACCACAACTAATCTATGGCTACACCTTC.

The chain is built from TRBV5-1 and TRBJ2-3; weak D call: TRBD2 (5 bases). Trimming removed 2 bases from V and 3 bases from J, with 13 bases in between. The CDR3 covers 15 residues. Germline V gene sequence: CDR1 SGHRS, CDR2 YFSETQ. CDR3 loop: CASSFEGPWTDTQYF. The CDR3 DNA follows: TGCGCCAGCAGCTTTGAGGGCCCATGGACAGATACGCAGTATTTT.